The 2 T cell receptor beta chains below all came from one sample that was sequenced in a study of T cell responses to AZD1222 COVID-19 vaccine. The method was immunoSEQ multiplex PCR; TCRdb's version includes in-frame clones alone and lacks a portion of them. Of about 170,000 clones listed, roughly 92% are singletons. The material sequenced was peripheral blood, taken on day 0 of AZD1222 vaccination. These receptors came from an adult in good health.

The rearrangement links TRBV11-2 to TRBJ2-1; no definite D call. There are 13 residues in the CDR3. Germline V lookup: CDR1 SGHAT, CDR2 FQNNGV. The V gene lost 5 bases and the J gene lost 9 bases, with 14 bases spanning the gap. CDR3 in amino acids: CASSPRPRSEQFF. The CDR3 coding sequence is TGTGCCAGCAGCCCTAGACCGCGAAGTGAGCAGTTCTTC. The full variable domain, with the rest looked up from reference TRBV11-2 and TRBJ2-1, is EAGVAQSPRYKIIEKRQSVAFWCNPISGHATLYWYQQILGQGPKLLIQFQNNGVVDDSQLPKDRFSAERLKGVDSTLKIQPAKLEDSAVYLCASSPRPRSEQFFGPGTRLTVL.

This chain uses TRBV7-2 with TRBJ2-1; 8 nucleotides agree with TRBD2. The CDR3 has 15 residues. CDR1 and CDR2 from the germline V gene are SGHTA and FQGNSA. Losses at the gene ends were 5 bases for V and 2 bases for J; bases not matched to a gene: 5. In DNA, the CDR3 is TGTGCCAGCAGCATCACTAGCGGCCCCTACAATGAGCAGTTCTTC. It codes for CASSITSGPYNEQFF.